These 15 T cell receptor beta chains share one sample of origin, sequenced in a study of cytomegalovirus exposure and HLA in healthy donors. The PCR employed 60 Vbeta primers together with 13 Jbeta primers. TCRdb's copy holds only in-frame clones and misses some; the assay was immunoSEQ multiplex PCR. The table records 150,000 to 200,000 clones, approximately 79% of them present only once. Sequencing used PBMCs. These TCRs come from a man aged 35-49 years in good health and CMV-seropositive.

The J gene is TRBJ2-4, the V gene TRBV5-4, with a weak D call TRBD2 (6 bases). The V end lost 0 bases, the J end lost 3 bases, and 7 bases lay between the germline ends. Germline V gene data show CDR1 as SGHNT and CDR2 as YYREEE (reference sequence). The CDR3 spans 14 residues. Here the CDR3 DNA reads TGTGCCAGCAGCTTGGGGGGAGGCAAAAACATTCAGTACTTC. Translating gives CASSLGGGKNIQYF.

This sequence joins TRBV18 and TRBJ1-1; TRBD1 is a possible D gene (6 bases). CDR3 length equals 18 residues. V was trimmed by 2 bases and J by 0 bases, leaving 19 bases between them. Germline values: CDR1 KGHSH, CDR2 LQKENI. CDR3 DNA: TGTGCCAGCTCACCATCCAGGGGCCTGGAGAGGATGAACACTGAAGCTTTCTTT. Translated, it gives CASSPSRGLERMNTEAFF.

The chain is built from TRBV11-2 and TRBJ2-7; TRBD1 might be the D (6 bases). Germline CDR1 is SGHAT and CDR2 is FQNNGV. This CDR3 has 13 residues. Trimming removed 5 bases at V and 5 bases at J, with 13 bases between. This CDR3 reads CASSIRGTHEQYF. The DNA for the CDR3 is TGTGCCAGCAGCATCAGGGGTACCCACGAGCAGTACTTC.

This chain joins TRBV19 and TRBJ2-5; 8 positions match TRBD2. Germline CDR1 and CDR2: LNHDA and SQIVND (reference sequence). The length of the CDR3 is 15 residues. After removal of 5 bases from V and 2 bases from J, the junction contained 7 bases not matched to a gene. The CDR3 nucleotides read TGTGCCAGTAGTGTTTATAGCGGGGTACAAGAGACCCAGTACTTC. Its protein product is CASSVYSGVQETQYF.

V usage is TRBV6-5 and J usage is TRBJ1-4; no reliable D call. Germline V lookup: CDR1 MNHEY, CDR2 SVGAGI. V lost 5 bases and J 3 bases, leaving 13 bases between the germline ends. CDR3 length equals 15 residues. CDR3 sequence (DNA): TGTGCCAGCAGTGACTATCCTACAGCTAATGAAAAACTGTTTTTT. Protein product: CASSDYPTANEKLFF.

CDR3 amino acids: CASSLSIGGYNEQFF. CDR3 nucleotides: TGTGCCAGCAGTTTATCAATAGGGGGATACAATGAGCAGTTCTTC. This chain uses TRBV27 with TRBJ2-1; possibly TRBD1 for D (6 bases). This CDR3 region has 15 residues. Looked up from germline, CDR1 is MNHEY and CDR2 is SMNVEV (reference sequence). Trimming stripped 0 bases from V and 4 bases from J, with 10 bases between.

This clone appeared a single time. The gene calls are TRBV4-2 and TRBJ1-5, with 10 nucleotides matching TRBD1. The junction had 6 bases not matched to a gene; V was cut back by 0 bases and J by 4 bases. Germline CDR1 LGHNA, CDR2 YNFKEQ. CDR3 size: 17 residues. The CDR3 nucleotides are TGTGCCAGCAGCCAAGATTCGGGGACAGGGGTGAATCAGCCCCAGCATTTT. Residues: CASSQDSGTGVNQPQHF.

The V gene is TRBV28, the J gene TRBJ2-7; 9 positions agree with TRBD2. The CDR3 consists of 13 residues. Unmatched junction bases numbered 6, after V lost 7 bases and J lost 5 bases. Germline values: CDR1 MDHEN, CDR2 SYDVKM. CDR3 sequence reads: CASTGLARHEQYF. The CDR3 DNA reads as TGTGCCAGCACTGGACTAGCGCGCCACGAGCAGTACTTC.

This clone was found a few times. V gene TRBV7-2 combines with J gene TRBJ2-5, with 8 nucleotides matching TRBD2. After removal of 0 bases from V and 5 bases from J, the junction contained 11 bases not matched to a gene. The germline gives CDR1 SGHTA, CDR2 FQGNSA. The CDR3 loop spans 17 amino acids. CDR3 sequence reads: CASSLALGGTRAETQYF. The CDR3 bases are TGTGCCAGCAGCTTAGCGCTTGGCGGGACTAGGGCGGAGACCCAGTACTTC.

The chain recombines TRBV5-1 with TRBJ2-7; 11 nucleotides line up with TRBD1. Germline CDR1 and CDR2: SGHRS and YFSETQ. The CDR3 is made up of 15 amino acids. Trimming took 9 bases from V and 0 from J; bases not matched to a gene: 8. Here the CDR3 DNA reads TGCGCCACTCGGGAGGGGACAGGGGGCTCCTACGAGCAGTACTTC. It codes for CATREGTGGSYEQYF.

V gene TRBV25-1 combines with J gene TRBJ2-7, with 8 bases that match TRBD2. Germline assignment: CDR1 MGHDK and CDR2 SYGVNS. The CDR3 is made up of 14 amino acids. The J segment lost 3 bases and the V segment lost 5 bases, leaving 6 bases of the junction unmatched. For the CDR3, the DNA is TGTGCCAGCAGTCCGGGGGGGTTAAACTACGAGCAGTACTTC. Residues: CASSPGGLNYEQYF.

This clone has more than one count but fewer than ten. The rearrangement uses TRBV7-9 and TRBJ1-2; TRBD1 agrees at 8 bases. Germline V gene data show CDR1 as SEHNR and CDR2 as FQNEAQ (reference sequence). V shed 3 bases and J 4 bases; nucleotides not matched to a gene: 4. The CDR3 runs to 14 residues. CDR3 nucleotides: TGTGCCAGCAGCTTTCAGGGGGCAGGCTATGGCTACACCTTC. Translation gives CASSFQGAGYGYTF.

V and J are TRBV9 and TRBJ2-1, with TRBD1 matching 9 bases. CDR1 is SGDLS and CDR2 is YYNGEE in the germline V gene. CDR3 length: 19 amino acids. The junction had 20 bases not matched to a gene; V was cut back by 4 bases and J by 6 bases. DNA for the CDR3: TGTGCCAGCAGCCCCAGTCCGGTGGTAAGGACAGGGGTTGGCAATGAGCAGTTCTTC. Protein sequence: CASSPSPVVRTGVGNEQFF.

The chain joins TRBV27 to TRBJ2-7; 7 positions agree with TRBD1. CDR3 length: 13 residues. The germline CDR1 and CDR2 sequences are MNHEY and SMNVEV (reference sequence). The J segment lost 4 bases and the V segment lost 5 bases, leaving 5 bases of the junction unmatched. CDR3 amino acids: CASSPGTAYEQYF. As DNA, the CDR3 is TGTGCCAGCAGTCCCGGGACAGCGTACGAGCAGTACTTC.

The chain has TRBV15 and TRBJ1-4; D is unclear. The CDR3 runs to 16 residues. The ends were cut back, 0 bases at V and 3 bases at J, with 11 bases in the middle. In germline, CDR1 is LNHNV, CDR2 YYDKDF (reference sequence). CDR3 sequence: CATSRDAGAANEKLFF. CDR3 sequence (DNA): TGTGCCACCAGCAGAGATGCCGGAGCAGCTAATGAAAAACTGTTTTTT.